This passage covers 24 T cell receptor beta chains from one sample sequenced in a study of patients and donors after allogeneic stem cell transplantation. TCRdb redid the calling of the RT-PCR reads with MiXCR, one entry per CDR3 protein. The data contain 200,000 to 250,000 distinct CDR3 sequences, roughly 15% of them seen just once; the ten biggest clones take up roughly 12%. The sample comprised blood, either unsorted or a sorted T cell fraction (not recorded which). The receptors were gathered from a human donor who was either an allogeneic HSCT recipient or a stem cell or donor lymphocyte infusion donor (not recorded which). It is not recorded whose cells these are; they may come from a transplant donor.

The table lists this clonotype with a few counts. The chain uses TRBV12-3 or TRBV12-4 and TRBJ2-3; D call uncertain. Between the trimmed V and J ends, which lost 6 bases and 5 bases, there was a span of 6 bases. The CDR3 sequence is 11 residues long. As DNA, the CDR3 is TGTGCCAGCAGCTTAAAAGATACGCAGTATTTT. It is translated as CASSLKDTQYF.

This clonotype was detected ten times or more. The chain combines TRBV6-1 with TRBJ1-6; D is possibly TRBD1 (5 bases). This CDR3 contains 16 residues. The germline gives CDR1 MNHNS, CDR2 SASEGT. The V end was cut by 5 bases, the J end by 8 bases, with 19 bases between. In DNA, the CDR3 is TGTGCCAGCAGTCTTTCCTTCCAGGGACGGGATTCACCCCTCCACTTT. This encodes CASSLSFQGRDSPLHF.

The rearrangement joins TRBV7-9 to TRBJ1-2; 7 bases align to TRBD1. The germline V gene has CDR1 SEHNR and CDR2 FQNEAQ (reference sequence). This CDR3 has 15 amino acids. V was clipped by 6 bases and J by 8 bases; unmatched bases: 15. The DNA for the CDR3 is TGTGCCAGCAGACGTACAGGGGTCCTTGTGGAGGGCTACACCTTC. It codes for CASRRTGVLVEGYTF.

This clonotype was counted a few times. This chain uses TRBV12-3 or TRBV12-4 with TRBJ1-4, with 12 bases identical to TRBD1. The CDR3 extends over 15 amino acids. Losses at the gene ends were 6 bases for V and 7 bases for J; bases not matched to a gene: 6. The CDR3 protein is CASRGTGGNSEKLFF. Here the CDR3 DNA reads TGTGCCAGCAGGGGGACAGGGGGCAATAGTGAAAAACTGTTTTTT.

The chain carries TRBV14 and TRBJ1-1; TRBD1 agrees at 8 bases. Trimming took 3 bases from V and 8 from J; bases not matched to a gene: 5. Germline-derived CDR1 and CDR2 are SGHDN and FVKESK. The CDR3 has 13 amino acids. The CDR3 is CASSHRTGTEAFF. The CDR3 DNA reads TGTGCCAGCAGCCACCGGACAGGGACGGAAGCTTTCTTT.

In its sample, this clonotype was seen a few times. The V gene is TRBV6-1, the J gene TRBJ2-1; D might be TRBD1 or TRBD2, each matching 5 bases. V lost 6 bases to trimming and J lost 0 bases, with 15 bases between them. In germline, CDR1 is MNHNS, CDR2 SASEGT. The CDR3 loop spans 16 amino acids. In nucleotides, the CDR3 is TGTGCCAGCAGAGGGACGCAATTCAGCTCCTACAATGAGCAGTTCTTC. Protein product: CASRGTQFSSYNEQFF.

This clonotype was picked up a small number of times. The chain links TRBV11-3 to TRBJ2-1; a possible D gene is TRBD1 (5 bases). Germline CDR1 is SGHNT and CDR2 is YENEEA. Deletions cut 4 bases from V and 4 bases from J, with 11 bases between. The CDR3 runs 14 residues. CDR3 sequence reads: CASSSRKGYNEQFF. CDR3 bases: TGTGCCAGCAGCTCCAGGAAGGGGTACAATGAGCAGTTCTTC.

This clonotype was counted ten times or more. The genes are TRBV5-4 and TRBJ2-5; TRBD2 aligns across 10 bases. Trimming cost V 3 bases and J 4 bases; bases outside gene matches: 6. The CDR3 consists of 15 residues. Germline V CDR1 and CDR2: SGHNT, YYREEE (reference sequence). The CDR3 DNA is TGTGCCAGCAGCTCGCTAGCGGGAGTAGGAGAGACCCAGTACTTC. This sequence encodes CASSSLAGVGETQYF.

This clonotype occurred many times. J is TRBJ2-2 and V is TRBV3-1; 7 nucleotides line up with TRBD2. Per the germline V gene, CDR1 is LGHDT and CDR2 is YNNKEL (reference sequence). The trim removed 1 base at V and 4 bases at J, leaving 6 bases unmatched. The CDR3 totals 16 residues. The CDR3 region is CASSQGGGDGTGELFF. In DNA form, the CDR3 reads TGTGCCAGCAGCCAAGGGGGAGGGGACGGCACCGGGGAGCTGTTTTTT.

This clonotype has ten or more counts. The chain carries TRBV27 and TRBJ1-2; possible D gene TRBD1, 6 bases. Germline V gene sequence: CDR1 MNHEY, CDR2 SMNVEV (reference sequence). The CDR3 extends over 17 amino acids. V gave up 4 bases and J gave up 0 bases, with 18 bases separating them. The CDR3 loop reads CASSSLLRDTSNYGYTF. In DNA form, the CDR3 reads TGTGCCAGCAGTTCCCTACTCCGGGACACCTCTAACTATGGCTACACCTTC.

This clonotype was seen repeatedly, ten times or more. The chain recombines TRBV5-5 with TRBJ2-5; TRBD2 matches at 7 bases. The V gene's germline CDR1 is SGHKS and CDR2 YYEKEE (reference sequence). There are 15 residues in the CDR3. V shed 5 bases and J 2 bases; nucleotides not matched to a gene: 9. The CDR3 coding sequence is TGTGCCAGCAGTTTTGGACTAGGCCTACAAGAGACCCAGTACTTC. Translating gives CASSFGLGLQETQYF.

This clonotype was detected only a few times. The V and J genes are TRBV6-2 or TRBV6-3 and TRBJ1-1; no clear D. Trimming removed 2 bases from V and 0 bases from J, with 10 bases in between. The CDR3 is 15 amino acids. Germline values: CDR1 MNHEY, CDR2 SVGEGT. CDR3: CASSYGFSMNTEAFF. CDR3 nucleotides: TGTGCCAGCAGTTACGGATTCAGTATGAACACTGAAGCTTTCTTT.

V gene TRBV5-1 combines with J gene TRBJ2-2, with 8 bases fitting TRBD1. Germline-derived CDR1 and CDR2 are SGHRS and YFSETQ. The V gene end was trimmed by 0 bases and the J gene end by 7 bases; junction bases not matched to a gene: 11. The CDR3 has 17 amino acids. The CDR3 DNA sequence: TGCGCCAGCAGCTTGGAGATTCAGGGGGCGAACTTCGGGGAGCTGTTTTTT. This codes for CASSLEIQGANFGELFF. The complete variable domain, with remaining parts taken from reference TRBV5-1 and TRBJ2-2, reads KAGVTQTPRYLIKTRGQQVTLSCSPISGHRSVSWYQQTPGQGLQFLFEYFSETQRNKGNFPGRFSGRQFSNSRSEMNVSTLELGDSALYLCASSLEIQGANFGELFFGEGSRLTVL.

At least ten counts were recorded for this clonotype. V gene TRBV12-3 or TRBV12-4 combines with J gene TRBJ2-1, with D possibly TRBD2 on 7 matching bases. The CDR3 has 13 amino acids. Trimming cost V 2 bases and J 9 bases, with 11 bases left between them. The CDR3 here is CASSLIGGGEQFF. The CDR3 bases are TGTGCCAGCAGTTTAATAGGGGGGGGTGAGCAGTTCTTC.

V gene TRBV7-3 combines with J gene TRBJ2-2, with D perhaps matching TRBD1 (6 bases). V lost 6 bases to trimming and J lost 5 bases, with 13 bases between them. The CDR3 is 14 residues long. CDR1 SGHTA and CDR2 FQGTGA come from the germline V gene. CDR3 sequence reads: CASRLDSSTGELFF. DNA for the CDR3: TGTGCCAGCAGATTGGACAGTTCGACCGGGGAGCTGTTTTTT.

This clonotype was seen many times. The genes are TRBV7-3 and TRBJ2-5, with a tentative D call TRBD2 (6 bases). The CDR3 totals 16 residues. The ends were cut back, 4 bases at V and 3 bases at J, with 18 bases in the middle. Per germline, CDR1 SGHTA and CDR2 FQGTGA. As DNA, the CDR3 is TGTGCCAGCAGCTCTGGTTCGGCGGGAAGGGAAGAGACCCAGTACTTC. This gives the protein CASSSGSAGREETQYF.

This clonotype has ten or more counts. The chain employs TRBV6-1 and TRBJ1-2; the match to TRBD1 covers 8 bases. CDR3 length equals 13 residues. Germline CDR1 is MNHNS and CDR2 is SASEGT. The V gene end was trimmed by 7 bases and the J gene end by 7 bases; junction bases not matched to a gene: 8. The CDR3 spells CASNLDRVAGYTF. The CDR3 coding sequence is TGTGCCAGCAACCTGGACAGGGTTGCTGGCTACACCTTC.

The chain joins TRBV30 to TRBJ1-3, with a weak D call TRBD1 (5 bases). The CDR3 runs to 16 residues. V lost 5 bases and J 1 base, leaving 18 bases between the germline ends. CDR1 GTSNPN and CDR2 SVGIG come from the germline V gene (reference sequence). DNA for the CDR3: TGTGCCTGGGGTGGGAACCAGGGAGGATCTGGAAACACCATATATTTT. As protein: CAWGGNQGGSGNTIYF.

This clonotype was picked up a small number of times. The chain employs TRBV6-1 and TRBJ2-4; D gene ambiguous. The CDR3 is made up of 17 amino acids. The V end was cut by 2 bases, the J end by 4 bases, with 18 bases between. Germline V gives CDR1 MNHNS, CDR2 SASEGT. CDR3 in DNA: TGTGCCAGCAGTGAAAGAGGCGAAGTCCTACGGAAAAACATTCAGTACTTC. It codes for CASSERGEVLRKNIQYF.

This chain links TRBV5-1 with TRBJ1-2; a weak D match, TRBD1 (5 bases). Germline V gives CDR1 SGHRS, CDR2 YFSETQ. The CDR3 extends over 15 amino acids. V lost 0 bases and J lost 4, with 13 bases in between. The CDR3 DNA sequence: TGCGCCAGCAGCTTGGAAGAATCGGGGGGCTATGGCTACACCTTC. Residues: CASSLEESGGYGYTF.

The rearrangement links TRBV30 to TRBJ1-5; possible D gene TRBD1, 5 bases. Germline CDR1 and CDR2: GTSNPN and SVGIG (reference sequence). Trimming cost V 2 bases and J 7 bases, with 18 bases left between them. This CDR3 region has 15 residues. As DNA, the CDR3 is TGTGCCTGGAGTCCGGACACGCAAAAGGGCCAGCCCCAGCATTTT. Translating it yields CAWSPDTQKGQPQHF.

This chain joins TRBV20-1 and TRBJ2-5; 11 positions match TRBD2. CDR3 size: 15 residues. Germline V gene sequence: CDR1 DFQATT, CDR2 SNEGSKA (reference sequence). The V gene end was trimmed by 6 bases and the J gene end by 6 bases; junction bases not matched to a gene: 12. For the CDR3, the DNA is TGCAGTGCCCTAAAGACTAGCGGGGCCGGAAAGACCCAGTACTTC. Its translation: CSALKTSGAGKTQYF.

This clonotype was seen at least ten times. The gene calls are TRBV7-2 and TRBJ2-3; 9 bases are a match to TRBD2. In germline, CDR1 is SGHTA, CDR2 FQGNSA. The CDR3 runs to 16 residues. The V gene end was trimmed by 5 bases and the J gene end by 4 bases; junction bases not matched to a gene: 10. In nucleotides, the CDR3 is TGTGCCAGCAGCACCAGGGCGGGAGGGGTAGCAGATACGCAGTATTTT. Its protein product is CASSTRAGGVADTQYF.

The gene calls are TRBV3-1 and TRBJ1-1; D unclear. This CDR3 comprises 12 residues. V was pared by 7 bases and J by 4 bases, with 10 bases between. Germline V CDR1 and CDR2: LGHDT, YNNKEL (reference sequence). Written as DNA, the CDR3 is TGTGCCAGCACTAAAGGGCGCACTGAAGCTTTCTTT. Its protein is CASTKGRTEAFF.